The subject of this entry is one T cell receptor beta chain. Its antigen is currently unknown. These data come from a study of shared clonotypes between healthy human individuals. Study conclusions and caveats: Only blood was sampled; tissue repertoires likely differ. Naive subsets tended to show greater estimated richness than memory subsets. Clonotype sharing across a few donors was observed for 4.5% to 6.5% of naive CD4 clonotypes.

TCRdb's copy holds only in-frame clones and misses some; the assay was immunoSEQ multiplex PCR. The sample includes approximately 2,000,000 clones, about nine tenths seen only once; the top ten take around 0.35%. This CDR3 has 14 amino acids. Trimming removed 2 bases from V and 11 bases from J, with 18 bases in between. Germline CDR1 and CDR2: ENHRY and SYGVKD. The receptor was isolated from a young man in good health. Some clones in this sample may be carry-over from other donors' samples. V is TRBV10-3 and J is TRBJ1-1; D is unresolved. Input material: naive CD4+ T cells from PBMCs. Subset noted: CD45RA+ positively selected. In DNA, the CDR3 is TGTGCCATCAGTGAGGACTCGGTTAGCCATAATGCTTTCTTT. Translating it yields CAISEDSVSHNAFF.